Listed here are 10 T cell receptor beta chains from one sample, sequenced in a study of beta chain features in type 1 diabetes. Since all of the isolated RNA was reverse transcribed, expressed TCRB transcripts were what got sequenced. The repertoire was sequenced with immunoSEQ multiplex PCR; TCRdb's copy has only in-frame clones and lacks some. The repertoire includes 330,000 or so clones, about 14% of them detected once, and more than 6.5% sits in the top ten. Source material: central memory CD4+ T cells from blood. Receptor source: a young man in good health.

This clone was seen many times. The sample contains more than one DNA sequence encoding this CDR3. The V gene is TRBV5-1, the J gene TRBJ1-1, with D possibly matching TRBD1 (6 bases). CDR3 length: 15 amino acids. Germline loops: CDR1 SGHRS, CDR2 YFSETQ. V was trimmed by 4 bases and J by 1 base, leaving 14 bases between them. The chain's CDR3 is CASSSAGARNTEAFF. CDR3 DNA: TGCGCCAGCAGCAGCGCGGGGGCGAGGAACACTGAAGCTTTCTTT.

V and J are TRBV7-2 and TRBJ2-3; 9 bases line up with TRBD1. This CDR3 spans 15 amino acids. The V segment lost 1 base and the J segment 7 bases; nucleotides outside the gene matches: 6. Germline CDR1 is SGHTA and CDR2 is FQGNSA. DNA for the CDR3: TGTGCCAGCAGCTTAGGGGACAGGGAGGTAAATACGCAGTATTTT. Amino acids: CASSLGDREVNTQYF.

The genes are TRBV6-5 and TRBJ2-7; 11 bases are shared with TRBD1. The length of the CDR3 is 15 residues. CDR1 MNHEY and CDR2 SVGAGI come from the germline V gene. The J segment lost 3 bases and the V segment lost 4 bases, leaving 5 bases of the junction unmatched. The CDR3 DNA reads as TGTGCCAGCAGTTTAGGACAGGGGGCCATCTACGAGCAGTACTTC. Translated, it gives CASSLGQGAIYEQYF.

The chain recombines TRBV4-3 with TRBJ1-2, with no clear D. The CDR3 is 14 residues long. The germline V gene has CDR1 LGHNA and CDR2 YSLEER. Trimming took 0 bases from V and 4 from J, leaving 9 bases between them. CDR3 protein: CASSQDAGSYGYTF. The CDR3 DNA follows: TGCGCCAGCAGCCAAGATGCAGGCAGCTATGGCTACACCTTC.

This clone appeared many times. The chain is built from TRBV18 and TRBJ1-4, with no clear D. The CDR3 has 15 residues. Germline-derived CDR1 and CDR2 are KGHSH and LQKENI. V lost 6 bases and J lost 6, with 17 bases in between. The CDR3, as DNA: TGTGCCAGCTCCCCCGGCCCCGCGAAGGATGAAAAACTGTTTTTT. This sequence encodes CASSPGPAKDEKLFF.

This clone has just a few counts. The chain joins TRBV7-9 to TRBJ1-4; D is perhaps TRBD1 (5 bases). The V gene lost 0 bases and the J gene lost 11 bases, with 10 bases spanning the gap. CDR1 and CDR2 (germline): SEHNR, FQNEAQ (reference sequence). The CDR3 spans 13 residues. The CDR3, as DNA: TGTGCCAGCAGCTTAGCTGGGACTCTTAAACTGTTTTTT. Encoded protein: CASSLAGTLKLFF.

This clone was observed a few times. This CDR3 is CASSLTQSEQFF. The CDR3 DNA reads as TGTGCCAGCAGCTTGACCCAGAGTGAGCAGTTCTTC. The V and J genes are TRBV7-2 and TRBJ2-1; the D is unclear. CDR1 is SGHTA, CDR2 FQGNSA, per germline. CDR3 length: 12 amino acids. V gave up 3 bases and J gave up 9 bases, with 9 bases separating them.

Regarding this clone: The sample has other DNA sequences that encode this CDR3 too. The rearrangement joins TRBV7-2 to TRBJ2-2; no clear D gene. Germline V gives CDR1 SGHTA, CDR2 FQGNSA. The CDR3 loop spans 14 amino acids. V shed 1 base and J shed 4 bases, with 7 bases lying between them. The DNA of the CDR3 is TGTGCCAGCAGCTTAGTTTGGCGCACCGGGGAGCTGTTTTTT. Residues: CASSLVWRTGELFF.

This chain links TRBV14 with TRBJ1-1, with unresolved D. The CDR3 loop spans 15 amino acids. Trimming left V 3 bases short and J 0 bases short, with 11 bases between. Germline values: CDR1 SGHDN, CDR2 FVKESK. The chain's CDR3 is CASSQGSHMNTEAFF. CDR3 bases: TGTGCCAGCAGCCAGGGGTCACACATGAACACTGAAGCTTTCTTT.

The J gene is TRBJ2-4, the V gene TRBV4-1, with TRBD2 identical over 13 bases. This CDR3 is 21 amino acids long. Germline values: CDR1 MGHRA, CDR2 YSYEKL. The V segment lost 0 bases and the J segment 0 bases; nucleotides outside the gene matches: 11. In nucleotides, the CDR3 is TGCGCCAGCAGCCAAGACGTTCCCGGGACTAGCGGGATCCTAGCCAAAAACATTCAGTACTTC. The encoded protein is CASSQDVPGTSGILAKNIQYF.